Listed here is a single TCR beta chain. This clone was seen once. Its binding antigen is unknown. Base qualities are not provided; no much larger clone lies one nucleotide away. Trimming at the junction amounts to 4 bases on V and 3 bases on J, and the germline ends lie 12 bases apart. The germline V gene supplies CDR1 SGHTA and CDR2 FQGNSA. From the cysteine up to the phenylalanine, the CDR3 has a length of 14 residues. Solely the CDR3 DNA is kept, with 42 bases framed from the first base. The data derive from a study of shared clonotypes between healthy human individuals (TCRdb year 2020). With regard to the full study: A few men and two women, aged 18 to 49 years, made up the cohort. Per donor, three plates each were used for CD4 naive and CD4 memory, two for CD8 naive, and one for CD8 memory. To estimate repertoire size and how much clonotypes are shared between individuals, the study performed deep sequencing of blood TCR repertoires from about five healthy adults. To increase sequencing depth and limit assay-specific biases, TCR repertoire library preparation and sequencing were carried out by different laboratories using diverse techniques. Between about 0.9 and 10 billion PBMCs per donor were obtained by leukapheresis. What the authors observed across the whole study: Rarefaction of sorted-subset datasets indicated incomplete sequencing despite the large sequencing depth. Because the study included only a small number of donors, the genetic and exposure-history diversity represented was limited. Naive subsets generally had larger estimated clonotype richness than memory subsets. Pairwise subsampling led to the expectation that sequencing depth would affect the degree of clonotype sharing among donors. Across a few donors, approximately 4.6% of naive CD4, roughly 3.8% of naive CD8, about 2% of memory CD4, and approximately 0.4% of memory CD8 clonotypes were shared. Only blood was sampled, and tissue TCR repertoires likely differ from those in blood. Compared with non-shared clonotypes, clonotypes shared by all four sorted-subset donors had higher generation probabilities.

Using the deep immunoSEQ assay, multiplex PCR amplified TCR CDR3 regions from genomic DNA. Extracted genomic DNA from each cell subset was spread evenly across all wells of several immunoSEQ 96-well plates, with each plate serving as a replicate. For sorted subsets, each replicate PCR was loaded with about 200 ng genomic DNA, equivalent to 25,000 to 35,000 T cell genomes. Purified libraries were measured with a Qubit 3.0 fluorometer, size-checked on a Bioanalyzer 2100, and measured again with the KAPA Library Quantification kit. Every immunoSEQ 96-well plate was sequenced on a separate single-read 150-cycle Illumina NextSeq 550 flow cell. Regarding the original processing steps: Because the immunoSEQ output held only junctional sequences and lacked quality scores, the filtering could not match the filtering applied to full-length reads. Sequences were annotated with PyIR, a Python wrapper for IgBLAST v1.9, using IMGT germline references to assign V/J genes and CDR3. Any read was removed if the V/J assignment was weak (E-value above 1e-6), the CDR3 was missing, or the read contained stop codons, out-of-frame junctions, or ambiguous translated residues. V3J clonotypes were defined as sequences sharing the same inferred V gene, J gene, and CDR3 amino acid sequence. Percentage overlap between repertoires was calculated by dividing the number of shared unique clonotypes by the size of the smaller repertoire. Three approaches were used to assess repertoire richness: RTK rarefaction, the Chao1 estimator, and Recon v2.1 estimates of unobserved clonotypes. OLGA was used to compute generation probabilities for all TCRbeta clonotypes that the gDNA method yielded from a handful of donors. TCRdb obtained this table from immuneACCESS and retained in-frame rearrangements with V and J assigned. These tables miss some clones; where compared with another copy, unresolved V genes account for less than half of the shortfall, and the remainder is unexplained. V, J and clone size derive from that table, while D and trimming were established from the DNA sequence. For this sample there are millions of clones; about 94% appear just once. The ten largest clones add up to around 1.1% of the sample.

CD8 naive samples consisted of CD45RO-negative cells that were positively selected for CCR7, yielding a CD45RA+CCR7+ population without TemRA cells. Donors were healthy HIV-negative adults with no recently reported acute infections or vaccinations. Every donor was a Caucasian adult living in Nashville, Tennessee, USA. Blood was collected by leukapheresis, and PBMCs were isolated by Ficoll-Histopaque density gradient centrifugation and then cryopreserved in liquid nitrogen vapor phase. Purity and quantity of every magnetically sorted T cell population were checked by analytical flow cytometry. Each sorted fraction had its genomic DNA isolated and then quantified by UV absorbance on a Nanodrop 2000c.

The receptor was derived from a man between 18 and 29 years old in good health. The source material was naive CD8+ T cells sorted from blood. The cell subset or site label on this specimen signifies: CD45RA+CCR7+. The chain is assembled from TRBV7-2 and TRBJ1-1; TRBD1 is possibly the D segment (5 matching bases). Read as DNA, the sequence is TGTGCCAGCAGCTATCCGGGGGGGTACACTGAAGCTTTCTTT. Its protein reads: CASSYPGGYTEAFF.